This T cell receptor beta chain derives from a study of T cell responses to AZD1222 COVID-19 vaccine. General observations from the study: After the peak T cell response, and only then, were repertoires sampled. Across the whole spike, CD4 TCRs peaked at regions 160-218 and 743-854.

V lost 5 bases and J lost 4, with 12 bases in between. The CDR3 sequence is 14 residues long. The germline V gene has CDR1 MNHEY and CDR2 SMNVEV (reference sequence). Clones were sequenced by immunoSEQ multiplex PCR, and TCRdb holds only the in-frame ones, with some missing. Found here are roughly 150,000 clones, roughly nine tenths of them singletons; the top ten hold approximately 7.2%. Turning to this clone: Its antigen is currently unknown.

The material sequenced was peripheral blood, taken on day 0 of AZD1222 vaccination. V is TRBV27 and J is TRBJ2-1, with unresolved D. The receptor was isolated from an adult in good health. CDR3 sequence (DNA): TGTGCCAGCAGTCCGCGTACAGTATACAATGAGCAGTTCTTC. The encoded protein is CASSPRTVYNEQFF.